This T cell receptor (beta chain) was captured in a study of graft-versus-host responses after intestinal transplantation. Method: immunoSEQ multiplex PCR; TCRdb's copy keeps in-frame clones and lacks some. This sample has about 35,000 clones, with around 94% found just once. Germline CDR1 and CDR2: LNHDA and SQIVND (reference sequence). The CDR3 has 15 amino acids. Trimming removed 0 bases from V and 7 bases from J, with 15 bases in between. The receptor was isolated from a human patient who received an intestinal transplant, so some T cells may come from the graft donor. This specimen was PBMCs, taken 16 days after intestinal transplant. V gene TRBV19 combines with J gene TRBJ2-5; weak D call: TRBD2 (5 bases). The DNA of the CDR3 is TGTGCCAGTAGTATAGACCCGGACCCCCGGGGGACCCAGTACTTC. This gives the protein CASSIDPDPRGTQYF.